Following are 8 T cell receptor beta chains from one sample sequenced in a study of control samples from healthy donors and cancer patients. Here immunoSEQ multiplex PCR was the method, and the copy in TCRdb shows in-frame clones only, minus some. The table includes 250,000 to 300,000 clones, roughly 80% detected once. The sequenced sample consisted of PBMCs. All receptors come from a woman aged 60-75 years with lung cancer.

Details on this clone: Other DNA sequences within the sample encode an identical CDR3. V usage is TRBV5-1 and J usage is TRBJ1-2, with 7 bases identical to TRBD1. The V gene's germline CDR1 is SGHRS and CDR2 YFSETQ. This CDR3 comprises 14 residues. V shed 0 bases and J 4 bases; nucleotides not matched to a gene: 3. The CDR3 coding sequence is TGCGCCAGCAGCTTGGACAGGGGCAGCTATGGCTACACCTTC. Translating it yields CASSLDRGSYGYTF.

This clone was seen a few times. The chain carries TRBV5-4 and TRBJ2-1, with 8 bases lining up with TRBD2. V shed 4 bases, J shed 5 bases, and the junction held 8 bases outside the gene matches. The CDR3 totals 15 residues. Germline V lookup: CDR1 SGHNT, CDR2 YYREEE (reference sequence). This CDR3 is CASSTPKLADNEQFF. CDR3 in DNA: TGTGCCAGCAGCACCCCCAAACTAGCGGACAATGAGCAGTTCTTC.

The gene calls are TRBV30 and TRBJ1-1; maybe TRBD1 (6 bases). In germline, CDR1 is GTSNPN, CDR2 SVGIG (reference sequence). This CDR3 has 13 amino acids. With 5 bases removed from V and 1 base from J, the gap between germline ends came to 11 bases. CDR3 bases: TGTGCCTGGTCCTCGGACAGGAACACTGAAGCTTTCTTT. Translation: CAWSSDRNTEAFF.

This sequence joins TRBV19 and TRBJ1-6; tentative D call: TRBD1 (6 bases). The germline V and J ends were trimmed by 3 bases and 6 bases, with 21 bases remaining between them. CDR1 and CDR2 (germline): LNHDA, SQIVND (reference sequence). The CDR3 totals 18 residues. The chain's CDR3 is CASSMSSVAGAPNSPLHF. CDR3 coding DNA: TGTGCCAGTAGTATGAGTTCCGTTGCAGGGGCTCCTAATTCACCCCTCCACTTT.

V is TRBV28 and J is TRBJ2-5; 12 positions agree with TRBD1. The CDR3 is 14 residues long. Germline V lookup: CDR1 MDHEN, CDR2 SYDVKM. Losses at the gene ends were 9 bases for V and 5 bases for J; bases not matched to a gene: 7. The CDR3 region is CASWGQGARETQYF. The CDR3 region has the DNA TGTGCCAGTTGGGGACAGGGGGCGCGTGAGACCCAGTACTTC.

The chain carries TRBV5-1 and TRBJ2-1; 7 bases are a match to TRBD2. The CDR3 length is 13 residues. Looked up from germline, CDR1 is SGHRS and CDR2 is YFSETQ. J gave up 14 bases and V 0 bases, and 8 bases lay outside the gene matches. The CDR3 region has the DNA TGCGCCAGCAGCTTGGATTGGGGGAGGGGAAAGTTCTTC. Its protein product is CASSLDWGRGKFF.

A remark on this clone: Other DNA sequences within the sample encode an identical CDR3. V gene TRBV2 combines with J gene TRBJ2-7; TRBD2 agrees at 11 bases. The CDR3 has 14 amino acids. Losses at the gene ends were 7 bases for V and 2 bases for J; bases not matched to a gene: 4. The germline V gene encodes CDR1 SNHLY and CDR2 FYNNEI. The CDR3 nucleotides are TGTGCCAGCACTCCACTAGCGGGAGCCTACGAGCAGTACTTC. This sequence encodes CASTPLAGAYEQYF. Full variable domain (remainder filled in from reference TRBV2 and TRBJ2-7): EPEVTQTPSHQVTQMGQEVILRCVPISNHLYFYWYRQILGQKVEFLVSFYNNEISEKSEIFDDQFSVERPDGSNFTLKIRSTKLEDSAMYFCASTPLAGAYEQYFGPGTRLTVT.

The V gene is TRBV13, the J gene TRBJ2-7, with D possibly matching TRBD2 (6 bases). The CDR3 length is 14 residues. Germline V gene data show CDR1 as PRHDT and CDR2 as FYEKMQ (reference sequence). V lost 5 bases to trimming and J lost 0 bases, with 11 bases between them. The CDR3 protein is CASSPQTSSYEQYF. In DNA form, the CDR3 reads TGTGCCAGCAGCCCGCAGACTAGCTCCTACGAGCAGTACTTC.